This TCR beta chain was profiled in a study of T cell responses to AZD1222 COVID-19 vaccine. Study conclusions and caveats: Spike was spanned by vaccine-associated CD4 TCRs, with dominance at 160-218 and 743-854. Repertoires in all cases were sampled only once the peak T cell response had passed. Most donors were white British and more were female, and clonal diversity was possibly underestimated. Unmutated regions of variants are reportedly targeted by nearly half of spike-specific TCRs.

Germline V gene data show CDR1 as KGHSH and CDR2 as LQKENI. The CDR3 contains 13 residues. The V end was cut by 2 bases, the J end by 2 bases, with 6 bases between. The data were produced by immunoSEQ multiplex PCR, yet TCRdb's version contains in-frame clones alone and is incomplete. The data show 130,000 to 150,000 clones, with over 80% seen just once and approximately 2.9% held by the top ten. About this clone: Its antigen remains unidentified.

This chain connects TRBV18 to TRBJ1-2; tentatively, D is TRBD1 (5 bases). The sequence was collected from an adult in good health. The specimen comprised peripheral blood, sampled on day 0 of MenACWY control vaccination. CDR3 coding DNA: TGTGCCAGCTCACCAGGGACCAACTATGGCTACACCTTC. It is translated as CASSPGTNYGYTF.